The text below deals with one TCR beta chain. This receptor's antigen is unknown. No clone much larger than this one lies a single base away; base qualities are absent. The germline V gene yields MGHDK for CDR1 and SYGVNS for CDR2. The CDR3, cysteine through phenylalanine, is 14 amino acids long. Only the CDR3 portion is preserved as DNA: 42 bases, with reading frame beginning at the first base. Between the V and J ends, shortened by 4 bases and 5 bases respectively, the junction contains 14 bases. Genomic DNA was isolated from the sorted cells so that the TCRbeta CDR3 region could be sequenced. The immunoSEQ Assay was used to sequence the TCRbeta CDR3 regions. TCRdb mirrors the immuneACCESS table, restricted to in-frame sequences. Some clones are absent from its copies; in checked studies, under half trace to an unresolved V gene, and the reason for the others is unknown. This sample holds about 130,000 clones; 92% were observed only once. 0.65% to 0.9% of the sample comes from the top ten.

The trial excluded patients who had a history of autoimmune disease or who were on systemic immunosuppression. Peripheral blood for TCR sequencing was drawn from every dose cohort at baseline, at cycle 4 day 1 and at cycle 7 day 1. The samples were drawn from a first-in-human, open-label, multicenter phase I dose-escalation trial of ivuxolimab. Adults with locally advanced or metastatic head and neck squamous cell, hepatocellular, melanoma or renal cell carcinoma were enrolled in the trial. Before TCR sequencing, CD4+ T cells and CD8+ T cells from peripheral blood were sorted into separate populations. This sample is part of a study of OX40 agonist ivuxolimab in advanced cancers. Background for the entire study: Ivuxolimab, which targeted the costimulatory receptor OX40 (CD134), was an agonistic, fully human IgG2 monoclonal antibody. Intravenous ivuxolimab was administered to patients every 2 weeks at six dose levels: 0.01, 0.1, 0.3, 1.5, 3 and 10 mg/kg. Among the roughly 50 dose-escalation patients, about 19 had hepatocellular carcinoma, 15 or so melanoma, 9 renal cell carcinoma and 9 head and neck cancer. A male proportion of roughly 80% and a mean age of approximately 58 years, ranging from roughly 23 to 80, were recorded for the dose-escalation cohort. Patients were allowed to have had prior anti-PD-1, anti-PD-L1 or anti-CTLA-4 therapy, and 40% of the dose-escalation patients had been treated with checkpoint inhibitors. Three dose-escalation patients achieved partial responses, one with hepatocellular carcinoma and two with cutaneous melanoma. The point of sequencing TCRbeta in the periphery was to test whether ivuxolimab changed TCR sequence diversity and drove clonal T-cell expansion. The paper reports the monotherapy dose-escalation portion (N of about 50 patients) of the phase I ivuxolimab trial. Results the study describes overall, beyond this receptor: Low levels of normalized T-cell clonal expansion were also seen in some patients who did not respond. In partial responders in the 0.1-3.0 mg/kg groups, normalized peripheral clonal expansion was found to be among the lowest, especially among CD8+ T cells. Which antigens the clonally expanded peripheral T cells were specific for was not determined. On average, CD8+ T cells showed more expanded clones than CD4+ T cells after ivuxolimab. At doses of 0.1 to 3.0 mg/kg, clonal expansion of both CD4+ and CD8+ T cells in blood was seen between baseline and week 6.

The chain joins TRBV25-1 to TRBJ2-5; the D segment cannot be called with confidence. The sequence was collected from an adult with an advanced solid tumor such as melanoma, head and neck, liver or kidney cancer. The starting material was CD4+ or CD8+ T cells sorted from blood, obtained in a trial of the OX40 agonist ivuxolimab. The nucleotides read TGTGCCAGCAGTGGCTATTTGATGTGGGAGACCCAGTACTTC. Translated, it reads CASSGYLMWETQYF.